One TCR beta chain is described in this entry. Its antigen is still unknown. CDR3-region Arm-PCR and iRepertoire HTBI primers produced the TCR beta libraries. MiXCR, run by TCRdb on the multiplex PCR reads, gives a single entry per CDR3 protein. This table holds under 700,000 distinct CDR3 sequences, roughly a sixth found once. This specimen comes from a study of regulatory T cells in long-lasting Graves disease. Study-level points and caveats: Small numbers of samples may have cut accuracy. The persistent group shared 2,500 to 3,000 public clonotypes, more than the approximately 970 shared by new patients. Persistent disease preferred TRBV28, TRBJ1-2 and TRBJ2-5.

Looked up from germline, CDR1 is MGHRA and CDR2 is YSYEKL. The CDR3 is made up of 16 amino acids. Deletions cut 0 bases from V and 0 bases from J, with 12 bases between. Time point denoted: newly diagnosed GD, antithyroid drugs for less than 3 months. With RNA extracted from PBMCs as input, the TCR library was made. This sample also belongs to another study, concerning T cells in Graves' hyperthyroidism and ophthalmopathy. From that second work: Hyperthyroidism, newly diagnosed and lasting under 2 months, affected patients aged 18 to 65.

V gene TRBV4-1 combines with J gene TRBJ2-7, with D uncertain. This TCR was recovered from a woman in her forties or fifties with Graves disease. This specimen was peripheral blood mononuclear cells (PBMCs), taken at new diagnosis, from a patient treated with antithyroid drugs. DNA for the CDR3: TGCGCCAGCAGCCAAGATGTTACACGAAACTCCTACGAGCAGTACTTC. Translating it yields CASSQDVTRNSYEQYF.